This T cell receptor beta chain was recovered during a study of T cell changes during pregnancy in multiple sclerosis. The junction had 5 bases not matched to a gene; V was cut back by 5 bases and J by 1 base. CDR3 length: 15 residues. Germline lookup yields CDR1 LNHDA and CDR2 SQIVND (reference sequence). Profiling relied on immunoSEQ multiplex PCR, and the TCRdb table lists in-frame clones only, not all of them. The table records fewer than 40,000 clones, 90% to 95% of them present only once. The receptor's source is a female donor with multiple sclerosis, enrolled in a pregnancy study. The starting material was CD4+ T cells from peripheral blood mononuclear cells, obtained in the second trimester of pregnancy. J is TRBJ1-1 and V is TRBV19; 9 nucleotides align to TRBD1. CDR3 amino acids: CASSPGQGSNTEAFF. CDR3 in DNA: TGTGCCAGTAGTCCGGGACAGGGTTCGAACACTGAAGCTTTCTTT. The full variable domain, with the rest looked up from reference TRBV19 and TRBJ1-1, is DGGITQSPKYLFRKEGQNVTLSCEQNLNHDAMYWYRQDPGQGLRLIYYSQIVNDFQKGDIAEGYSVSREKKESFPLTVTSAQKNPTAFYLCASSPGQGSNTEAFFGQGTRLTVV.